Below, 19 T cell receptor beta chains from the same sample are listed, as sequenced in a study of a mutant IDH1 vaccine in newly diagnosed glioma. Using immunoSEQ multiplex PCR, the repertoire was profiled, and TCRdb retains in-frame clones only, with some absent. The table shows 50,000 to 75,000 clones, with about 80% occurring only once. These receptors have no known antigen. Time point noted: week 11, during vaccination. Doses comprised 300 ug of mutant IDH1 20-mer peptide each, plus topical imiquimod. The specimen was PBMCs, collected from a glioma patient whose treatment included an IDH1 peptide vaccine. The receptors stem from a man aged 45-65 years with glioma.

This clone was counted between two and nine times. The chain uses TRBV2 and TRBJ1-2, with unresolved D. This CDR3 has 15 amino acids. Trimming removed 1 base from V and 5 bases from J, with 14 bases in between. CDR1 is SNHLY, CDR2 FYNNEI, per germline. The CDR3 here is CASSEGEQSIYGYTF. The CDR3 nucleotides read TGTGCCAGCAGTGAAGGGGAACAGTCGATTTATGGCTACACCTTC.

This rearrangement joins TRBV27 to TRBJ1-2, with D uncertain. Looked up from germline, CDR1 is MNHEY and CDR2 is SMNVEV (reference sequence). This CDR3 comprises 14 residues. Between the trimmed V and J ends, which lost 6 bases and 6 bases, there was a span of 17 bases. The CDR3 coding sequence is TGTGCCAGCAGCTCGGTTACGACCTTTCATGGCTACACCTTC. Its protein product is CASSSVTTFHGYTF.

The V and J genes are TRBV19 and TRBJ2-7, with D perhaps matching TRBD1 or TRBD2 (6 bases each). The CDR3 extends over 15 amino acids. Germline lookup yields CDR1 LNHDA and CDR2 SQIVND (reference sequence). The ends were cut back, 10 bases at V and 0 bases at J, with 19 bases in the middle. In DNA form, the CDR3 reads TGTGCCACGTCCGTGGGGGCGGGATCCTCCTACGAGCAGTACTTC. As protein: CATSVGAGSSYEQYF.

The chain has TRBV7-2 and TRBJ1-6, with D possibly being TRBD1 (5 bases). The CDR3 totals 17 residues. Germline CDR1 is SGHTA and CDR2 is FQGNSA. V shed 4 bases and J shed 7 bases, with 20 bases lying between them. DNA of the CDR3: TGTGCCAGCAGCTCTCCGGTGTATTTGGGGGGGAATTCACCCCTCCACTTT. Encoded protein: CASSSPVYLGGNSPLHF.

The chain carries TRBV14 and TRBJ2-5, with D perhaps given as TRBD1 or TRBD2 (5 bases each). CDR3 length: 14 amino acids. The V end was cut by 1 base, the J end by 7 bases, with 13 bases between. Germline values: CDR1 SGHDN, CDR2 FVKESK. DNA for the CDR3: TGTGCCAGCAGCCAAGCGCTGGGGGTGGGGACCCAGTACTTC. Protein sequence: CASSQALGVGTQYF. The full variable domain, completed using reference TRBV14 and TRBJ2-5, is EAGVTQFPSHSVIEKGQTVTLRCDPISGHDNLYWYRRVMGKEIKFLLHFVKESKQDESGMPNNRFLAERTGGTYSTLKVQPAELEDSGVYFCASSQALGVGTQYFGPGTRLLVL.

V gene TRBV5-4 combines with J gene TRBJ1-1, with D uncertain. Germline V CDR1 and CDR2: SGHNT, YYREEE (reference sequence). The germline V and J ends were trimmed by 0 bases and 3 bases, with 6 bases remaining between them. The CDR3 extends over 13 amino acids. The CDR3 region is CASSLVQDTEAFF. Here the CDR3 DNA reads TGTGCCAGCAGCTTGGTTCAGGACACTGAAGCTTTCTTT.

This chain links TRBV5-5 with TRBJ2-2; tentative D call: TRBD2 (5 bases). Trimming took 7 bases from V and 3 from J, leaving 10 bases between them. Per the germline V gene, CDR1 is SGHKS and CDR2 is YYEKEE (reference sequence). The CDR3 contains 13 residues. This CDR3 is CASGEADTGELFF. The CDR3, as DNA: TGTGCCAGCGGAGAAGCGGACACCGGGGAGCTGTTTTTT.

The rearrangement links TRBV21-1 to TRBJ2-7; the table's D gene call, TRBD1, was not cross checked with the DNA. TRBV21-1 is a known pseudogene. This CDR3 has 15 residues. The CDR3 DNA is TGTGCCAACCGCATACCAGGCAATCTTCTCTACGAGCAGTACTTC. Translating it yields CANRIPGNLLYEQYF.

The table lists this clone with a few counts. CDR3 bases: TGTGCCAGCAGTGAAGCGGCCGGCCTGGCGTTGTCTAACTATGGCTACACCTTC. This translates into CASSEAAGLALSNYGYTF. This chain connects TRBV6-1 to TRBJ1-2; D is unclear. Trimming stripped 0 bases from V and 0 bases from J, with 17 bases between. Per the germline V gene, CDR1 is MNHNS and CDR2 is SASEGT. The CDR3 runs to 18 residues.

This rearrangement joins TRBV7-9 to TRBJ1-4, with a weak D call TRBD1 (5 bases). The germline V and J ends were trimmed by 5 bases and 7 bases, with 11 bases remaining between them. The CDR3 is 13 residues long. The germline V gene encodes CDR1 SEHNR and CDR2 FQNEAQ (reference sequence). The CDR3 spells CASSPPGGEKLFF. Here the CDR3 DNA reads TGTGCCAGCAGCCCCCCCGGGGGTGAAAAACTGTTTTTT.

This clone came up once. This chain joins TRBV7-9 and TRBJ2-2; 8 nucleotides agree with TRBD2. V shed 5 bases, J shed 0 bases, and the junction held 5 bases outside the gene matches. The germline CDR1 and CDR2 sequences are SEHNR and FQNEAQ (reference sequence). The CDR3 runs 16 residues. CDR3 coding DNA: TGTGCCAGCAGCCCGTCGGGAGGGGCGAACACCGGGGAGCTGTTTTTT. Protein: CASSPSGGANTGELFF.

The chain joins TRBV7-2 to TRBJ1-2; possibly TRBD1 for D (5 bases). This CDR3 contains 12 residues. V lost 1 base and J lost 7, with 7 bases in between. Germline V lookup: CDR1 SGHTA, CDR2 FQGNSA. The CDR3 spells CASSLGQFGYTF. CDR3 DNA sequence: TGTGCCAGCAGCTTAGGACAGTTTGGCTACACCTTC.

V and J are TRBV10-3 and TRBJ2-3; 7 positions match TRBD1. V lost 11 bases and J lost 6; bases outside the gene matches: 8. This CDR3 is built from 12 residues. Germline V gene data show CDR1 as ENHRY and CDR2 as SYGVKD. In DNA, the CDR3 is TGTGCCGTCGGGACAGAGGGGGATACGCAGTATTTT. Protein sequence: CAVGTEGDTQYF.

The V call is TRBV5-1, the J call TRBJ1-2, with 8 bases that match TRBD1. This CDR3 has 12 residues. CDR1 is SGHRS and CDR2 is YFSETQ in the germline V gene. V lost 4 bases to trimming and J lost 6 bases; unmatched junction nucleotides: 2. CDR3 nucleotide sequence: TGCGCCAGCAGCGCGGACAGGGATGGCTACACCTTC. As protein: CASSADRDGYTF.

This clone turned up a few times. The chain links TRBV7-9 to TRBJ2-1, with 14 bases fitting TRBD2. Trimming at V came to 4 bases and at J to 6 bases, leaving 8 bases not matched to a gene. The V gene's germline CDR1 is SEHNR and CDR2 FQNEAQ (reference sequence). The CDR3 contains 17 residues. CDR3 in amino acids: CASSSGFGLAGGNEQFF. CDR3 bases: TGTGCCAGCAGCTCCGGATTTGGACTAGCGGGAGGCAATGAGCAGTTCTTC.

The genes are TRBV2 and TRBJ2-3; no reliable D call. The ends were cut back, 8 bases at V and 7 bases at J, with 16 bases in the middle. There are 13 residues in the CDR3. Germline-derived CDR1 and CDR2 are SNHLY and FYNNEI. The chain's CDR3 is CASLSNQPNTQYF. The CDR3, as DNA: TGTGCCAGCCTTTCGAACCAGCCAAATACGCAGTATTTT.

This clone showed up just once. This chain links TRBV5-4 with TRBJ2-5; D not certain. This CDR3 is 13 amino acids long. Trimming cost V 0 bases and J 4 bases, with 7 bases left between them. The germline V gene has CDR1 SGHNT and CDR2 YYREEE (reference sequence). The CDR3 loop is CASSLEGGETQYF. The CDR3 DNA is TGTGCCAGCAGCTTGGAAGGTGGAGAGACCCAGTACTTC.

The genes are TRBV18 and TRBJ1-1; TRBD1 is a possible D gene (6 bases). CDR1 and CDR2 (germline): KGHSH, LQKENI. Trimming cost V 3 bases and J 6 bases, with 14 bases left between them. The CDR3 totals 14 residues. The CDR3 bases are TGTGCCAGCTCACCGCGCGGGGGCGAGCCTGAAGCTTTCTTT. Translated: CASSPRGGEPEAFF.

The CDR3 loop reads CASSDRQGVLYEQYF. The CDR3 nucleotides read TGCGCCAGCAGCGACCGACAGGGGGTACTCTACGAGCAGTACTTC. The chain employs TRBV10-2 and TRBJ2-7; TRBD1 matches 9 bases. From germline, CDR1 is WSHSY and CDR2 SAAADI. V shed 6 bases, J shed 3 bases, and the junction held 9 bases outside the gene matches. This CDR3 has 15 amino acids.